The 26 T cell receptor beta chains given below trace back to one sample, sequenced in a study of shared clonotypes between healthy human individuals. Produced via immunoSEQ multiplex PCR; TCRdb's table is partial and in-frame only. The repertoire consists of 550,000 to 700,000 clones, with less than 80% occurring once and the leading ten covering around 2%. Sequencing was carried out using memory CD4+ T cells sorted from blood. The subset is: CD45RA-negative fraction. The source of these receptors is a woman younger than 45 in good health.

V and J are TRBV19 and TRBJ2-7; 11 nucleotides line up with TRBD2. V lost 0 bases and J lost 2; bases outside the gene matches: 3. The CDR3 is 16 amino acids. The germline gives CDR1 LNHDA, CDR2 SQIVND (reference sequence). CDR3 residues: CASSIETSGVTYEQYF. The CDR3 DNA is TGTGCCAGTAGTATAGAGACTAGCGGGGTTACCTACGAGCAGTACTTC.

There are a few counts of this clone. The rearrangement uses TRBV6-1 and TRBJ1-1; D is ambiguous. Germline CDR1 and CDR2: MNHNS and SASEGT. This CDR3 contains 13 residues. Trimming pared 5 bases from V and 2 bases from J, leaving 9 bases between. The CDR3 DNA is TGTGCCAGCAGTCGGGCAGTTAACACTGAAGCTTTCTTT. It encodes CASSRAVNTEAFF.

DNA for the CDR3: TGCGCCAGCAGCTTGGGGACAGGGTCGGGGACTGAAGCTTTCTTT. Translation: CASSLGTGSGTEAFF. The genes are TRBV5-1 and TRBJ1-1; 8 nucleotides agree with TRBD1. The CDR3 covers 15 residues. Germline lookup yields CDR1 SGHRS and CDR2 YFSETQ. V gave up 0 bases and J gave up 5 bases; unmatched junction bases: 6.

The chain couples TRBV2 to TRBJ2-3, with D perhaps matching TRBD1 or TRBD2 (6 bases each). There are 13 residues in the CDR3. Trimming pared 7 bases from V and 3 bases from J, leaving 11 bases between. Germline V lookup: CDR1 SNHLY, CDR2 FYNNEI. CDR3 amino acids: CASNPGATDTQYF. CDR3 bases: TGTGCCAGCAACCCGGGGGCTACAGATACGCAGTATTTT.

J is TRBJ2-7 and V is TRBV18; D is unresolved. Trimming left V 3 bases short and J 5 bases short, with 8 bases between. This CDR3 is 12 amino acids long. Germline V CDR1 and CDR2: KGHSH, LQKENI. For the CDR3, the DNA is TGTGCCAGCTCACCGACACAAAACGAGCAGTACTTC. It encodes CASSPTQNEQYF. Full variable domain (missing parts from reference TRBV18 and TRBJ2-7): NAGVMQNPRHLVRRRGQEARLRCSPMKGHSHVYWYRQLPEEGLKFMVYLQKENIIDESGMPKERFSAEFPKEGPSILRIQQVVRGDSAAYFCASSPTQNEQYFGPGTRLTVT.

V gene TRBV30 combines with J gene TRBJ2-7; no firm D call. The V gene lost 2 bases and the J gene lost 6 bases, with 14 bases spanning the gap. CDR3 length: 13 residues. The germline gives CDR1 GTSNPN, CDR2 SVGIG (reference sequence). The CDR3 DNA follows: TGTGCCTGGAGTACCGGGCTTACGGCCGAGCAGTACTTC. This gives the protein CAWSTGLTAEQYF.

This clone came up many times. The chain employs TRBV30 and TRBJ2-7; TRBD2 matches 7 bases. V shed 3 bases and J 4 bases; nucleotides not matched to a gene: 15. This CDR3 contains 16 residues. Germline V gene lookup returns CDR1 GTSNPN and CDR2 SVGIG (reference sequence). CDR3 DNA: TGTGCCTGGAGCTTTAATGCAGCGGGATATGCGTACGAGCAGTACTTC. It is translated as CAWSFNAAGYAYEQYF.

This clone occurred many times. The chain joins TRBV28 to TRBJ1-4; D uncertain. Trimming pared 6 bases from V and 10 bases from J, leaving 12 bases between. The CDR3 loop spans 12 amino acids. Germline V gene data show CDR1 as MDHEN and CDR2 as SYDVKM. The CDR3 spells CASSSTAAKLFF. In DNA, the CDR3 is TGTGCCAGCAGCTCGACCGCTGCAAAACTGTTTTTT.

The CDR3 nucleotides are TGTGCCAGCAGTCACGAAAGACAGGCCAATCAGCCCCAGCATTTT. Its translation is CASSHERQANQPQHF. The chain couples TRBV28 to TRBJ1-5; possible D gene TRBD1, 6 bases. Trimming shortened V by 5 bases and J by 3 bases, and 14 bases separated the two germline ends. The CDR3 loop spans 15 amino acids. Per germline, CDR1 MDHEN and CDR2 SYDVKM.

J is TRBJ1-1 and V is TRBV7-2; D is ambiguous. The germline V gene encodes CDR1 SGHTA and CDR2 FQGNSA. The CDR3 consists of 13 residues. The V end was cut by 5 bases, the J end by 3 bases, with 10 bases between. CDR3 DNA sequence: TGTGCCAGCAGCCGTGAGGGATACACTGAAGCTTTCTTT. It codes for CASSREGYTEAFF.

V and J are TRBV11-1 and TRBJ2-1; 12 nucleotides match TRBD1. The ends lost 5 bases at V and 5 bases at J; junction bases unmatched: 16. The length of the CDR3 is 19 residues. Per the germline V gene, CDR1 is SGHAT and CDR2 is FQDESV (reference sequence). The CDR3 region has the DNA TGTGCCAGCAGCCTAGAGGGACAGGGGGCCGGGGCTTTGAACAATGAGCAGTTCTTC. Translation gives CASSLEGQGAGALNNEQFF. The full variable domain, rest sourced from reference TRBV11-1 and TRBJ2-1, is EAEVAQSPRYKITEKSQAVAFWCDPISGHATLYWYRQILGQGPELLVQFQDESVVDDSQLPKDRFSAERLKGVDSTLKIQPAELGDSAMYLCASSLEGQGAGALNNEQFFGPGTRLTVL.

V and J are TRBV6-1 and TRBJ2-2; D remains unclear. The CDR3 length is 13 residues. Germline assignment: CDR1 MNHNS and CDR2 SASEGT. V lost 4 bases to trimming and J lost 4 bases, with 7 bases between them. The DNA of the CDR3 is TGTGCCAGCAGTGCCTGGGCCACCGGGGAGCTGTTTTTT. Protein: CASSAWATGELFF.

The chain combines TRBV11-2 with TRBJ2-7; a possible D gene is TRBD2 (5 bases). The CDR3 has 14 amino acids. The V end lost 0 bases, the J end lost 4 bases, and 10 bases lay between the germline ends. Germline V gene lookup returns CDR1 SGHAT and CDR2 FQNNGV. CDR3 residues: CASSLDRDSYEQYF. The DNA of the CDR3 is TGTGCCAGCAGCTTAGATCGGGATAGTTACGAGCAGTACTTC.

This clone turned up a few times. This chain links TRBV2 with TRBJ2-7; maybe TRBD1 (5 bases). Looked up from germline, CDR1 is SNHLY and CDR2 is FYNNEI. Deletions cut 5 bases from V and 2 bases from J, with 7 bases between. This CDR3 region has 12 residues. The CDR3 loop is CASSRQTYEQYF. CDR3 sequence (DNA): TGTGCCAGCAGTCGACAGACCTACGAGCAGTACTTC. The complete variable domain, with remaining parts taken from reference TRBV2 and TRBJ2-7, reads EPEVTQTPSHQVTQMGQEVILRCVPISNHLYFYWYRQILGQKVEFLVSFYNNEISEKSEIFDDQFSVERPDGSNFTLKIRSTKLEDSAMYFCASSRQTYEQYFGPGTRLTVT.

The V and J genes are TRBV25-1 and TRBJ2-7, with 8 bases identical to TRBD1. The V segment lost 4 bases and the J segment 6 bases; nucleotides outside the gene matches: 11. The CDR3 length is 15 residues. Germline assignment: CDR1 MGHDK and CDR2 SYGVNS. CDR3 residues: CASSALDRDNREQYF. The CDR3 region has the DNA TGTGCCAGCAGTGCCCTGGACAGGGATAATCGCGAGCAGTACTTC.

This chain links TRBV15 with TRBJ2-2; 10 bases fit TRBD1. Per the germline V gene, CDR1 is LNHNV and CDR2 is YYDKDF (reference sequence). The CDR3 is made up of 19 amino acids. J gave up 7 bases and V 1 base, and 15 bases lay outside the gene matches. CDR3: CATSRGPRSWTGGNGELFF. Here the CDR3 DNA reads TGTGCCACCAGCAGAGGGCCAAGATCATGGACAGGGGGAAACGGGGAGCTGTTTTTT.

The V and J genes are TRBV7-9 and TRBJ2-7, with TRBD1 identical over 10 bases. After removal of 4 bases from V and 5 bases from J, the junction contained 2 bases not matched to a gene. CDR3 length equals 13 residues. CDR1 and CDR2 (germline): SEHNR, FQNEAQ (reference sequence). The CDR3 region is CASSWDRGHEQYF. In DNA form, the CDR3 reads TGTGCCAGCAGCTGGGACAGGGGACACGAGCAGTACTTC.

This clone was detected a few times. V gene TRBV5-1 combines with J gene TRBJ1-2; D unresolved. V was shortened by 4 bases and J by 3 bases, with 13 bases between the two germline ends. Germline lookup yields CDR1 SGHRS and CDR2 YFSETQ. This CDR3 has 14 residues. CDR3 nucleotide sequence: TGCGCCAGCAGCCCCGGATCGGTGGACTATGGCTACACCTTC. Amino acid sequence: CASSPGSVDYGYTF.

The V gene is TRBV28, the J gene TRBJ1-2; D possibly corresponds to TRBD1 (6 bases). Germline loops: CDR1 MDHEN, CDR2 SYDVKM. V shed 2 bases and J shed 6 bases, with 10 bases lying between them. The length of the CDR3 is 13 residues. The CDR3 sequence: CASSLTGRNGYTF. CDR3 nucleotide sequence: TGTGCCAGCAGTTTAACAGGGAGGAATGGCTACACCTTC.

About this clone: The sample carries other DNA sequences with the same CDR3. The chain uses TRBV6-5 and TRBJ2-7; the match to TRBD2 covers 9 bases. J gave up 4 bases and V 0 bases, and 4 bases lay outside the gene matches. Germline values: CDR1 MNHEY, CDR2 SVGAGI. The CDR3 totals 15 residues. CDR3 sequence: CASSYSGLAGYEQYF. For the CDR3, the DNA is TGTGCCAGCAGTTACTCGGGGCTAGCGGGATACGAGCAGTACTTC.

V usage is TRBV5-3 and J usage is TRBJ2-5; 14 bases align to TRBD2. TRBV5-3 is marked as an open reading frame, function uncertain. Trimming at V came to 0 bases and at J to 5 bases, leaving 9 bases not matched to a gene. CDR3 length: 18 residues. The CDR3 here is CARSLAGLAGAGGETQYF. The CDR3, as DNA: TGTGCCAGAAGCTTGGCGGGACTAGCGGGAGCTGGGGGGGAGACCCAGTACTTC.

This clone appeared once. The chain uses TRBV5-1 and TRBJ2-5; possible D gene TRBD2, 7 bases. Matching the DNA end better, TRBJ2-7 makes the J call doubtful. Germline V gene lookup returns CDR1 SGHRS and CDR2 YFSETQ. CDR3 length equals 15 residues. The CDR3 loop is CASSSAMRGPYEQYF. The CDR3 DNA sequence: TGCGCCAGCAGCTCTGCCATGCGGGGGCCCTACGAGCAGTACTTC.

The table lists this clone with a count of one. A junction end diverges from the germline sequence, so it may reflect a read error. The gene calls are TRBV28 and TRBJ1-1; D may be TRBD1 (6 bases). CDR3 length: 15 residues. The germline V gene has CDR1 MDHEN and CDR2 SYDVKM. The CDR3 DNA follows: TGTGCCAGCAGATTATCCGGGACATTGAACACTGAAGCTTTCTTT. Its translation is CASRLSGTLNTEAFF. The full variable domain, with the rest looked up from reference TRBV28 and TRBJ1-1, is DVKVTQSSRYLVKRTGEKVFLECVQDMDHENMFWYRQDPGLGLRLIYFSYDVKMKEKGDIPEGYSVSREKKERFSLILESASTNQTSMYLCASRLSGTLNTEAFFGQGTRLTVV.

This clone was seen only once. The gene calls are TRBV28 and TRBJ1-5; D perhaps matches TRBD1 (6 bases). Germline CDR1 and CDR2: MDHEN and SYDVKM. V lost 3 bases and J lost 11, with 14 bases in between. The length of the CDR3 is 13 residues. CDR3 region: CASSFGGLVSQHF. The CDR3 DNA reads as TGTGCCAGCAGTTTCGGGGGGCTTGTTTCCCAGCATTTT.

This clone was observed once. This sequence joins TRBV5-1 and TRBJ2-2; 8 bases match TRBD2. The CDR3 is made up of 15 amino acids. CDR1 SGHRS and CDR2 YFSETQ come from the germline V gene. J lost 5 bases, V lost 1 base, and 4 bases had no gene match. The CDR3 nucleotides read TGCGCCAGCAGCTTGTTCGCGGGAGGTACCGGGGAGCTGTTTTTT. It yields the protein CASSLFAGGTGELFF.

The rearrangement joins TRBV5-1 to TRBJ2-3, with 14 nucleotides matching TRBD2. V shed 0 bases, J shed 2 bases, and the junction held 5 bases outside the gene matches. Germline CDR1 is SGHRS and CDR2 is YFSETQ. The CDR3 covers 18 residues. CDR3 loop: CASSLGRLAGGPTDTQYF. The CDR3 DNA sequence: TGCGCCAGCAGCTTGGGCCGACTAGCGGGAGGGCCCACAGATACGCAGTATTTT.